This is a list of T cell receptor beta chains from one sample in a study of prognosis after radiotherapy for stage I lung cancer. One entry per CDR3 protein, called by TCRdb with MiXCR from the multiplex PCR reads. The repertoire holds about 51,000 distinct CDR3 sequences, with 30% to 40% as singletons. Specimen: PBMCs, collected before or after stereotactic body radiation therapy (not recorded which). These receptors all stem from a donor at least 50 years old with non-small cell lung cancer. Both conserved end residues are part of each CDR3. The D gene is left open where the match is weak. Clone size, where shown, is once, few, many, or a class for clones that have expanded.

len	d_gene	v_gene	abundance	j_gene	CDR3aa	CDR3nt
15	-	TRBV30	-	TRBJ1-5	CAWSVGVGRNQPQHF	TGTGCCTGGAGTGTAGGGGTGGGCCGCAATCAGCCCCAGCATTTT
15	TRBD2	TRBV6-1	many	TRBJ2-3	CASSRTSRRTDTQYF	TGTGCCAGCAGTCGGACTAGCCGACGCACAGATACGCAGTATTTT
14	-	TRBV2	many	TRBJ1-1	CASRDDGSGTEAFF	TGTGCCAGCAGGGATGATGGTTCTGGGACTGAAGCTTTCTTT
13	-	TRBV12-3/TRBV12-4	many	TRBJ1-1	CASSFSGSTEAFF	TGTGCCAGCAGCTTCTCAGGGAGCACTGAAGCTTTCTTT
15	-	TRBV4-2	-	TRBJ1-4	CASSRTGSGDEKLFF	TGTGCCAGCAGCCGAACAGGGTCAGGGGATGAAAAACTGTTTTTT
12	-	TRBV3-1	many	TRBJ1-1	CASSQGWSHAFF	TGTGCCAGCAGCCAAGGATGGTCGCACGCTTTCTTT
15	TRBD1	TRBV7-2	many	TRBJ2-7	CASSLLGTGNTEQYF	TGTGCCAGCAGCTTACTCGGGACAGGGAATACCGAGCAGTACTTC
15	-	TRBV5-1	-	TRBJ2-3	CASKGGTIATDTQYF	TGCGCCAGCAAGGGGGGGACGATTGCCACAGATACGCAGTATTTT
15	-	TRBV9	many	TRBJ1-5	CASSVGVEAGQPQHF	TGTGCCAGCAGCGTAGGGGTGGAGGCCGGTCAGCCCCAGCATTTT
15	TRBD2	TRBV6-5	-	TRBJ2-7	CASSYLTSGGREQYF	TGTGCCAGCAGTTACTTGACTAGCGGGGGGCGGGAGCAGTACTTC
17	TRBD2	TRBV3-1	many	TRBJ2-5	CASSPSGLAGYQETQYF	TGTGCCAGCAGCCCAAGCGGACTAGCGGGGTACCAAGAGACCCAGTACTTC
13	-	TRBV18	many	TRBJ1-1	CASSPGGNTEAFF	TGTGCCAGCTCACCAGGAGGTAACACTGAAGCTTTCTTT
15	TRBD2	TRBV7-2	many	TRBJ2-3	CASSPGTSRTDTQYF	TGTGCCAGCAGCCCCGGGACTAGCCGGACAGATACGCAGTATTTT
13	TRBD2	TRBV12-5	many	TRBJ2-3	CASARTRGDTQYF	TGTGCTAGTGCCCGGACTAGAGGAGATACGCAGTATTTT
14	TRBD1	TRBV12-3/TRBV12-4	-	TRBJ1-1	CASSFRTGNTEAFF	TGTGCCAGCAGTTTCCGGACAGGGAACACTGAAGCTTTCTTT
12	-	TRBV12-5	many	TRBJ1-1	CASGYEGAEAFF	TGTGCTAGTGGTTACGAAGGCGCTGAAGCTTTCTTT
11	-	TRBV7-9	-	TRBJ2-5	CASSFSETQYF	TGTGCCAGCAGCTTCTCGGAGACCCAGTACTTC
13	-	TRBV10-3	many	TRBJ1-1	CAISEMGITEAFF	TGTGCCATCAGTGAGATGGGGATCACTGAAGCTTTCTTT
14	-	TRBV28	many	TRBJ2-3	CASSSPILRDTQYF	TGTGCCAGCAGTTCTCCTATTTTGCGGGATACGCAGTATTTT
13	TRBD1	TRBV6-4	-	TRBJ2-7	CASRRDRDYEQYF	TGTGCCAGCAGGAGGGACAGGGACTACGAGCAGTACTTC
14	TRBD2	TRBV7-9	many	TRBJ2-7	CASSSGTRSYEQYF	TGTGCCAGCAGCTCGGGGACTAGGTCCTACGAGCAGTACTTC
14	-	TRBV6-1	many	TRBJ1-1	CASSNGNLNTEAFF	TGTGCCAGCAGCAACGGTAACTTGAACACTGAAGCTTTCTTT
14	-	TRBV27	many	TRBJ1-5	CASSLDRANQPQHF	TGTGCCAGCAGCCTGGACAGAGCCAATCAGCCCCAGCATTTT
16	-	TRBV28	-	TRBJ1-6	CASNPALGGRNSPLHF	TGTGCCAGCAACCCCGCCCTCGGGGGCAGAAATTCACCCCTCCACTTT